This T cell receptor beta chain was obtained from a study of blood T cell repertoires in COVID-19. Overall study context: Donors in the United States, Italy and Spain gave samples during acute or convalescent COVID-19.

Germline CDR1 is KGHSH and CDR2 is LQKENI. This CDR3 is built from 12 residues. The V gene lost 6 bases and the J gene lost 8 bases, with 8 bases spanning the gap. Clinical history reported by participants formed the basis on which cohorts were assigned. Data came from immunoSEQ multiplex PCR; TCRdb stores just in-frame clones and leaves some out. The sample consists of some 190,000 clones, around 84% of them appearing once. This receptor was taken from a man in his thirties or forties with acute COVID-19. Sequenced: PBMCs or T cells enriched from blood (not recorded which). This chain connects TRBV18 to TRBJ1-6; no clear D. This CDR3 is CASSSLDSPLHF. CDR3 sequence (DNA): TGTGCCAGCTCTAGCCTAGATTCACCCCTCCACTTT.